The entry below gives a single T cell receptor (beta chain) sequence along with its context. This sample was taken from a study of blood T cell repertoires in COVID-19. About the research overall: Some COVID-19 samples were acute and others convalescent; all came from the United States, Italy and Spain. T cells, B-cell-depleted T cells, or PBMCs supplied cDNA or gDNA.

This CDR3 has 21 residues. Germline V gives CDR1 LNHDA, CDR2 SQIVND (reference sequence). The trim removed 5 bases at V and 3 bases at J, leaving 23 bases unmatched. Per the authors' pipeline: Nucleated cell counts were estimated from reference gene primer amplification. This table comes from immunoSEQ multiplex PCR, and its TCRdb copy is limited to in-frame clones, with some not included. The DNA was the basis for D and trimming; V, J and clone size are from that table. The profile shows some 120,000 clones, 80% of them singletons. J is TRBJ2-3 and V is TRBV19, with TRBD2 identical over 10 bases. The receptor was derived from an older man with acute or convalescent COVID-19. Sequenced: peripheral blood. DNA of the CDR3: TGTGCCAGTAGTTTGCCGGTGGGTAGCGGGGGGCCGGGAGAATTGACAGATACGCAGTATTTT. This encodes CASSLPVGSGGPGELTDTQYF.